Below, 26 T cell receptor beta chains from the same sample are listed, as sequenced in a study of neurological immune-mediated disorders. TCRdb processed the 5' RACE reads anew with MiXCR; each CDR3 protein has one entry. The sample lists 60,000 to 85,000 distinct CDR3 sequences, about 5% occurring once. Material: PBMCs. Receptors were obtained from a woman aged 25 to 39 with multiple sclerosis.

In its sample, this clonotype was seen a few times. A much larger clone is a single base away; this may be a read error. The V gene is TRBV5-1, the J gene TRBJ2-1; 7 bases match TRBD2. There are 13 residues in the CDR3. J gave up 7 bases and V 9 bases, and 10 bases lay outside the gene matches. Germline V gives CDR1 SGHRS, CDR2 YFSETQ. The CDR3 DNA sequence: TGCGCCAACAGACCGGGAGGAGGGAATGAGCAGTTCTTC. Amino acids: CANRPGGGNEQFF.

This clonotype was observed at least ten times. The CDR3 region has the DNA TGTGCCAGCAGCCCCTTTTTGAGCGGGAGGTACAATGAGCAGTTCTTC. Protein sequence: CASSPFLSGRYNEQFF. This chain connects TRBV7-2 to TRBJ2-1; 9 positions match TRBD2. CDR3 length: 16 residues. Germline assignment: CDR1 SGHTA and CDR2 FQGNSA. V lost 5 bases to trimming and J lost 4 bases; unmatched junction nucleotides: 9.

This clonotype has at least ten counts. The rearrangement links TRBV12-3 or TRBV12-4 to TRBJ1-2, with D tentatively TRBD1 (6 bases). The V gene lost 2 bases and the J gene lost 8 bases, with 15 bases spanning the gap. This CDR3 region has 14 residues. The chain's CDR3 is CASSLRPGGGGYTF. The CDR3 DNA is TGTGCCAGCAGTTTAAGGCCGGGGGGCGGGGGCTACACCTTC.

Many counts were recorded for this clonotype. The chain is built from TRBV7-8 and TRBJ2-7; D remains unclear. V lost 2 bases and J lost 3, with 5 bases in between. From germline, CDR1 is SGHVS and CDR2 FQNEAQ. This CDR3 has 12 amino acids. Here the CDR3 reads CASSLTLYEQYF. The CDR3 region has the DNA TGTGCCAGCAGCTTAACCCTCTACGAGCAGTACTTC.

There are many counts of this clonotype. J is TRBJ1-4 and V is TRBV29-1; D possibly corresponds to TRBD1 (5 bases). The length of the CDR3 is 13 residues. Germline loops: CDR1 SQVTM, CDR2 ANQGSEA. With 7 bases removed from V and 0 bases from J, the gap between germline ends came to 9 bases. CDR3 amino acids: CSAGTTTNEKLFF. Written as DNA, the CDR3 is TGCAGCGCCGGGACCACAACTAATGAAAAACTGTTTTTT.

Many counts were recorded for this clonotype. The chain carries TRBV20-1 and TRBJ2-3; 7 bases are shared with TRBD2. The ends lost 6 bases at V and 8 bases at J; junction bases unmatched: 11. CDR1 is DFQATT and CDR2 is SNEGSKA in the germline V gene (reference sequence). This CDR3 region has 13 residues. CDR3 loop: CSALAGDWGTQYF. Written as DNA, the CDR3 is TGCAGTGCGTTAGCGGGTGACTGGGGTACGCAGTATTTT.

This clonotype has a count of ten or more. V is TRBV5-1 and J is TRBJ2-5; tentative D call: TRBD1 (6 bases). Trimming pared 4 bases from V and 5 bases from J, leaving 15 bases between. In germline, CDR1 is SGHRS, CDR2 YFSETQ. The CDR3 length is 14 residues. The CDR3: CASSPGQPWETQYF. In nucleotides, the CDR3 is TGCGCCAGCAGCCCGGGACAACCTTGGGAGACCCAGTACTTC.

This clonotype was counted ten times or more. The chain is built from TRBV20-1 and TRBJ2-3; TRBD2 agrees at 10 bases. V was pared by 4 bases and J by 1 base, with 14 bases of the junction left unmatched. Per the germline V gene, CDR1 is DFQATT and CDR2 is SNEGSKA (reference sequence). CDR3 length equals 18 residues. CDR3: CSANSFGASGSGTDTQYF. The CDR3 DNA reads TGCAGTGCTAACAGTTTCGGGGCTAGCGGGAGTGGCACAGATACGCAGTATTTT.

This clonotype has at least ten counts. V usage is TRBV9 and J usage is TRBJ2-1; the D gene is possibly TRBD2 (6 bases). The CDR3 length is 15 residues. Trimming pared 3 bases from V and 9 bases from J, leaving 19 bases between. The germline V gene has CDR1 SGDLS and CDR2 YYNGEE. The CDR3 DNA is TGTGCCAGCAGCGAGGGACTTCGCGGGGTGGGTGAGCAGTTCTTC. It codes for CASSEGLRGVGEQFF.

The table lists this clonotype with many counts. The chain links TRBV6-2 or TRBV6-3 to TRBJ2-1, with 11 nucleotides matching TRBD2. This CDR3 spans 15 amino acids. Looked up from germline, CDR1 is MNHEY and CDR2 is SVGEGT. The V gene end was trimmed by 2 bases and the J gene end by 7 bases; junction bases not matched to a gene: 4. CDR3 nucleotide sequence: TGTGCCAGCAGTTACGGGGCTAGCGGGAGGAATGAGCAGTTCTTC. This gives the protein CASSYGASGRNEQFF.

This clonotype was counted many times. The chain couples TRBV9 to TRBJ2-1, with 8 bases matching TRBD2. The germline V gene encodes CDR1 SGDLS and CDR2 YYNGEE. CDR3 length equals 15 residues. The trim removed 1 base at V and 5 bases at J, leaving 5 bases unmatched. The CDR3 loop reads CASSVPGGAHNEQFF. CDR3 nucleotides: TGTGCCAGCAGCGTACCCGGGGGGGCGCACAATGAGCAGTTCTTC.

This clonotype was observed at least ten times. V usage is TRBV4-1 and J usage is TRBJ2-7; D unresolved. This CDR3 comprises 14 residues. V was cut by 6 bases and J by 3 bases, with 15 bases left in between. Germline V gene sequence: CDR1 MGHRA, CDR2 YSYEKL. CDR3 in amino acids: CASRPEVGVYEQYF. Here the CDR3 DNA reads TGCGCCAGCAGACCCGAGGTAGGCGTCTACGAGCAGTACTTC.

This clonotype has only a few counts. The DNA for the CDR3 is TGTGCCAGCAGCTCACCCTCCGGCGCCCGAGATACGCAGTATTTT. This gives the protein CASSSPSGARDTQYF. V usage is TRBV11-2 and J usage is TRBJ2-3; D gene unclear. CDR3 length: 15 amino acids. Germline CDR1 reads SGHAT; CDR2 reads FQNNGV. The V and J ends lost 4 bases and 5 bases respectively, with 16 bases between them.

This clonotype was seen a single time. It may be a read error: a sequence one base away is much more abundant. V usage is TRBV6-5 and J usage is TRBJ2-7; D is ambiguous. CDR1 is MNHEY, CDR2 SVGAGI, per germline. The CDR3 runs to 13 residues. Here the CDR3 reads CANSFKPPYEQYF. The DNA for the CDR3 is TGTGCCAACAGTTTCAAACCCCCCTACGAGCAGTACTTC.

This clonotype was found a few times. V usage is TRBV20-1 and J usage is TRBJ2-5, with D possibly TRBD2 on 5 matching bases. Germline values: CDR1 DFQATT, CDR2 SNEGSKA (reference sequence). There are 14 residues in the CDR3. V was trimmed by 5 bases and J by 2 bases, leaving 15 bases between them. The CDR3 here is CSALTSHQQETQYF. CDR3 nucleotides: TGCAGTGCTCTAACTAGTCATCAACAAGAGACCCAGTACTTC.

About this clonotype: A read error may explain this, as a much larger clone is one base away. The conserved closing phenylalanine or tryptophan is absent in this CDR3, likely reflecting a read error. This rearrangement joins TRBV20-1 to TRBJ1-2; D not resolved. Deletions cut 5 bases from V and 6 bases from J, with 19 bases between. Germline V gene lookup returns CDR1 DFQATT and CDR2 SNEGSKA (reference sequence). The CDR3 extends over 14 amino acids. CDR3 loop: CSAEGPEGGDGYTI. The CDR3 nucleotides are TGCAGTGCTGAGGGTCCTGAGGGTGGGGATGGCTACACCATC.

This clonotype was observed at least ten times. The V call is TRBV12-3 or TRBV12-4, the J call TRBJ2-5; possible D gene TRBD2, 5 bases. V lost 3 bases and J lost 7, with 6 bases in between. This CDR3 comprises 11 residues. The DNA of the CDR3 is TGTGCCAGCAGTTTTAGCGCGACCCAGTACTTC. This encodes CASSFSATQYF.

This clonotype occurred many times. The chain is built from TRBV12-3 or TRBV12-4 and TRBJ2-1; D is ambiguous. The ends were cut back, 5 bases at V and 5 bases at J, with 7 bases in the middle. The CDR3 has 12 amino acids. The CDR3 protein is CASSQGHNEQFF. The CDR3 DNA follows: TGTGCCAGCAGTCAAGGACACAATGAGCAGTTCTTC.

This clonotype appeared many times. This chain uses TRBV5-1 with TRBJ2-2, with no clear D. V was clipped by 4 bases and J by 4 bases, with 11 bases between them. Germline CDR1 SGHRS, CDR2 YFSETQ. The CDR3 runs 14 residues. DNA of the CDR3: TGCGCCAGCAGCCGGACGTCGGTCACCGGGGAGCTGTTTTTT. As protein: CASSRTSVTGELFF.

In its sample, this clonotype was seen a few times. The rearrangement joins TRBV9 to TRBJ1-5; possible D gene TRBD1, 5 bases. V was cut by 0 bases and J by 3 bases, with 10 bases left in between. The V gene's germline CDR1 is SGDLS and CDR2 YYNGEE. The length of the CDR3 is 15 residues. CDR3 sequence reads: CASSVGGSPNQPQHF. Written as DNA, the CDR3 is TGTGCCAGCAGCGTAGGGGGCAGCCCCAATCAGCCCCAGCATTTT. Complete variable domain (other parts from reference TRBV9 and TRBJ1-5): DSGVTQTPKHLITATGQRVTLRCSPRSGDLSVYWYQQSLDQGLQFLIQYYNGEERAKGNILERFSAQQFPDLHSELNLSSLELGDSALYFCASSVGGSPNQPQHFGDGTRLSIL.

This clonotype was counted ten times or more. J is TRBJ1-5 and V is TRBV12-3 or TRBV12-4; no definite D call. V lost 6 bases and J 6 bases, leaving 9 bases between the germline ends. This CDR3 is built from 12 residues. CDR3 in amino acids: CASSRHGQPQHF. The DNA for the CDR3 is TGTGCCAGCAGCCGTCATGGTCAGCCCCAGCATTTT.

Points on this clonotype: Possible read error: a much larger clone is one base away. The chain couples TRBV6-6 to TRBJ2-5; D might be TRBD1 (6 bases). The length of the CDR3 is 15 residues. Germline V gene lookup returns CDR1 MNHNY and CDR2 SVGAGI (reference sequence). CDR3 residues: CASRALQTGKENQYF. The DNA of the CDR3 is TGTGCCAGCAGGGCTTTACAAACAGGGAAAGAGAACCAGTACTTC.

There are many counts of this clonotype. CDR3 in amino acids: CASSLGGSGNTIYF. The CDR3 DNA reads as TGTGCCAGCAGTTTAGGAGGGTCTGGAAACACCATATATTTT. The chain carries TRBV28 and TRBJ1-3; D is undetermined. Trimming removed 2 bases at V and 1 base at J, with 6 bases between. The CDR3 consists of 14 residues. Germline V gives CDR1 MDHEN, CDR2 SYDVKM.

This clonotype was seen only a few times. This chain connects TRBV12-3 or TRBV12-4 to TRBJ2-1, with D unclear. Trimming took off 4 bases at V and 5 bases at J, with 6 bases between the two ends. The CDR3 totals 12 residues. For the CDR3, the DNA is TGTGCCAGCAGTTCACCAAACAATGAGCAGTTCTTC. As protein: CASSSPNNEQFF.

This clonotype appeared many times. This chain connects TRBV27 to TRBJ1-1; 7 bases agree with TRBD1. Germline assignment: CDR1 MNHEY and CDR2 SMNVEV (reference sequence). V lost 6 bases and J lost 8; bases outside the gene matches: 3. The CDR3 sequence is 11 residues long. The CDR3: CASSPGGEAFF. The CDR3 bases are TGTGCCAGCAGCCCAGGGGGAGAAGCTTTCTTT.

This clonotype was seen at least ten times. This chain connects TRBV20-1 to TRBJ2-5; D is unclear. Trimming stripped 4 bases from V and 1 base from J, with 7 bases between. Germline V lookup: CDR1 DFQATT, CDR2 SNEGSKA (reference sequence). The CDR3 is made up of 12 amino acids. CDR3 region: CSANRPQETQYF. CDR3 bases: TGCAGTGCTAATAGGCCCCAAGAGACCCAGTACTTC.